This T cell receptor beta chain emerged from a study of CD8+ T cells in alopecia areata. Study information: Oral tofacitinib, 5 to 10 mg twice daily, was given in an open-label trial. Scoring of treated patients' severity used the percentage of affected scalp area.

This CDR3 has 15 amino acids. V dropped 5 bases and J dropped 2; count of bases not matched to a gene: 2. The germline gives CDR1 SNHLY, CDR2 FYNNEI. About this clone: Antigen: not known.

Findings and caveats of the study: Alopecia totalis/universalis scalp especially showed more expanded CD8+ clones than normal scalp.

Extracted from the samples, RNA was reverse transcribed into cDNA to serve as the sequencing template. TCRdb keeps only in-frame clones here, not all; method: immunoSEQ multiplex PCR. The sample lists approximately 200,000 clones, 55% to 70% occurring once. Treatment defined: oral pan-JAK inhibitor, 5-10 mg twice daily. Patients with alopecia areata provided lesional scalp punch biopsies as well as peripheral blood. The sequence came from a human donor with alopecia areata. The sequencing used CD4+ T cells sorted from blood, collected at week 24, from a patient treated with tofacitinib. This chain links TRBV2 with TRBJ2-6; TRBD1 matches at 8 bases. As DNA, the CDR3 is TGTGCCAGCAGTACGACAGGGGCTGGGGCCAACGTCCTGACTTTC. It specifies CASSTTGAGANVLTF. Full variable domain (outside the CDR3, taken from reference TRBV2 and TRBJ2-6): EPEVTQTPSHQVTQMGQEVILRCVPISNHLYFYWYRQILGQKVEFLVSFYNNEISEKSEIFDDQFSVERPDGSNFTLKIRSTKLEDSAMYFCASSTTGAGANVLTFGAGSRLTVL.